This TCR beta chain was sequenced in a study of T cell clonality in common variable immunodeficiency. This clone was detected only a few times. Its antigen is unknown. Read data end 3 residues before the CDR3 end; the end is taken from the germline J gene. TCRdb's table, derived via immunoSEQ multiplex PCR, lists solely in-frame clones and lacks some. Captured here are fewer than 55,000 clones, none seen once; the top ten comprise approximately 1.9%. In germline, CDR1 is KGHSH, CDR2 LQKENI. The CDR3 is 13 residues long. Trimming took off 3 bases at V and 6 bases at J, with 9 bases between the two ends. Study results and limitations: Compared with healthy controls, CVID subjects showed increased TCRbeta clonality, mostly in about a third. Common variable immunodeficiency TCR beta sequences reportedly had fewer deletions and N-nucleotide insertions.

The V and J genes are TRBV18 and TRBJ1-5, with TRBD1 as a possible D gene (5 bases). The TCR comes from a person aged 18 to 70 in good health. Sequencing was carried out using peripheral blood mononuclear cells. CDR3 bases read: TGTGCCAGCTCACCTAAGGGGCGTCAGCCC. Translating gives CASSPKGRQP. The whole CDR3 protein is CASSPKGRQPQHF.